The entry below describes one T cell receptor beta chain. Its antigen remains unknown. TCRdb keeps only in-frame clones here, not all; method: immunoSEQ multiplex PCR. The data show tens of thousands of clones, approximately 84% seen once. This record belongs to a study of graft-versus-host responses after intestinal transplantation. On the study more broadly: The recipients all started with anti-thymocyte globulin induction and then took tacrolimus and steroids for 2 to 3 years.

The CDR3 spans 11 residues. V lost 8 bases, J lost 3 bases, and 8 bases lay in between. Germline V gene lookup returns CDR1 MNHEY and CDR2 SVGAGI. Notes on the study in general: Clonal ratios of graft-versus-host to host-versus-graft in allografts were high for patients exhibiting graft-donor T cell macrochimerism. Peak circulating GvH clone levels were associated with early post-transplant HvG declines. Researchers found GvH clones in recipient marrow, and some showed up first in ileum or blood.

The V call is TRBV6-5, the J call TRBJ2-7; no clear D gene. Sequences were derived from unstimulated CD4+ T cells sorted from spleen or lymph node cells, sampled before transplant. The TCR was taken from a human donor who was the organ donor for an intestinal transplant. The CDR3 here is CASGILYEQYF. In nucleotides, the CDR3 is TGTGCCAGCGGAATACTCTACGAGCAGTACTTC.